This T cell receptor beta chain was retrieved from a study of blood T cell repertoires in COVID-19. Across the study: Collection of acute and convalescent COVID-19 samples took place in the United States, Italy and Spain. PBMCs, B-cell-depleted T cells, or T cells provided the cDNA or gDNA that made up the material.

V lost 1 base, J lost 0 bases, and 10 bases lay in between. Germline loops: CDR1 SGHVS, CDR2 FNYEAQ. CDR3 length: 16 amino acids. As processed by the authors: Reference gene primer amplification yielded estimated nucleated cell counts. Profiled with immunoSEQ multiplex PCR; TCRdb holds only in-frame clones, not every one. V and J calls plus clone size are reproduced from that table; the DNA served to infer D and trimming. This table holds 90,000 to 120,000 clones, approximately 88% found once. This clone was observed a handful of times. This TCR came from a human donor in a cohort sampled during active COVID-19. The chain joins TRBV7-6 to TRBJ1-5; D gene uncertain. Sample: peripheral blood. The CDR3 is CASSLEVANSNQPQHF. The CDR3 nucleotides read TGTGCCAGCAGCTTAGAAGTGGCCAATAGCAATCAGCCCCAGCATTTT.